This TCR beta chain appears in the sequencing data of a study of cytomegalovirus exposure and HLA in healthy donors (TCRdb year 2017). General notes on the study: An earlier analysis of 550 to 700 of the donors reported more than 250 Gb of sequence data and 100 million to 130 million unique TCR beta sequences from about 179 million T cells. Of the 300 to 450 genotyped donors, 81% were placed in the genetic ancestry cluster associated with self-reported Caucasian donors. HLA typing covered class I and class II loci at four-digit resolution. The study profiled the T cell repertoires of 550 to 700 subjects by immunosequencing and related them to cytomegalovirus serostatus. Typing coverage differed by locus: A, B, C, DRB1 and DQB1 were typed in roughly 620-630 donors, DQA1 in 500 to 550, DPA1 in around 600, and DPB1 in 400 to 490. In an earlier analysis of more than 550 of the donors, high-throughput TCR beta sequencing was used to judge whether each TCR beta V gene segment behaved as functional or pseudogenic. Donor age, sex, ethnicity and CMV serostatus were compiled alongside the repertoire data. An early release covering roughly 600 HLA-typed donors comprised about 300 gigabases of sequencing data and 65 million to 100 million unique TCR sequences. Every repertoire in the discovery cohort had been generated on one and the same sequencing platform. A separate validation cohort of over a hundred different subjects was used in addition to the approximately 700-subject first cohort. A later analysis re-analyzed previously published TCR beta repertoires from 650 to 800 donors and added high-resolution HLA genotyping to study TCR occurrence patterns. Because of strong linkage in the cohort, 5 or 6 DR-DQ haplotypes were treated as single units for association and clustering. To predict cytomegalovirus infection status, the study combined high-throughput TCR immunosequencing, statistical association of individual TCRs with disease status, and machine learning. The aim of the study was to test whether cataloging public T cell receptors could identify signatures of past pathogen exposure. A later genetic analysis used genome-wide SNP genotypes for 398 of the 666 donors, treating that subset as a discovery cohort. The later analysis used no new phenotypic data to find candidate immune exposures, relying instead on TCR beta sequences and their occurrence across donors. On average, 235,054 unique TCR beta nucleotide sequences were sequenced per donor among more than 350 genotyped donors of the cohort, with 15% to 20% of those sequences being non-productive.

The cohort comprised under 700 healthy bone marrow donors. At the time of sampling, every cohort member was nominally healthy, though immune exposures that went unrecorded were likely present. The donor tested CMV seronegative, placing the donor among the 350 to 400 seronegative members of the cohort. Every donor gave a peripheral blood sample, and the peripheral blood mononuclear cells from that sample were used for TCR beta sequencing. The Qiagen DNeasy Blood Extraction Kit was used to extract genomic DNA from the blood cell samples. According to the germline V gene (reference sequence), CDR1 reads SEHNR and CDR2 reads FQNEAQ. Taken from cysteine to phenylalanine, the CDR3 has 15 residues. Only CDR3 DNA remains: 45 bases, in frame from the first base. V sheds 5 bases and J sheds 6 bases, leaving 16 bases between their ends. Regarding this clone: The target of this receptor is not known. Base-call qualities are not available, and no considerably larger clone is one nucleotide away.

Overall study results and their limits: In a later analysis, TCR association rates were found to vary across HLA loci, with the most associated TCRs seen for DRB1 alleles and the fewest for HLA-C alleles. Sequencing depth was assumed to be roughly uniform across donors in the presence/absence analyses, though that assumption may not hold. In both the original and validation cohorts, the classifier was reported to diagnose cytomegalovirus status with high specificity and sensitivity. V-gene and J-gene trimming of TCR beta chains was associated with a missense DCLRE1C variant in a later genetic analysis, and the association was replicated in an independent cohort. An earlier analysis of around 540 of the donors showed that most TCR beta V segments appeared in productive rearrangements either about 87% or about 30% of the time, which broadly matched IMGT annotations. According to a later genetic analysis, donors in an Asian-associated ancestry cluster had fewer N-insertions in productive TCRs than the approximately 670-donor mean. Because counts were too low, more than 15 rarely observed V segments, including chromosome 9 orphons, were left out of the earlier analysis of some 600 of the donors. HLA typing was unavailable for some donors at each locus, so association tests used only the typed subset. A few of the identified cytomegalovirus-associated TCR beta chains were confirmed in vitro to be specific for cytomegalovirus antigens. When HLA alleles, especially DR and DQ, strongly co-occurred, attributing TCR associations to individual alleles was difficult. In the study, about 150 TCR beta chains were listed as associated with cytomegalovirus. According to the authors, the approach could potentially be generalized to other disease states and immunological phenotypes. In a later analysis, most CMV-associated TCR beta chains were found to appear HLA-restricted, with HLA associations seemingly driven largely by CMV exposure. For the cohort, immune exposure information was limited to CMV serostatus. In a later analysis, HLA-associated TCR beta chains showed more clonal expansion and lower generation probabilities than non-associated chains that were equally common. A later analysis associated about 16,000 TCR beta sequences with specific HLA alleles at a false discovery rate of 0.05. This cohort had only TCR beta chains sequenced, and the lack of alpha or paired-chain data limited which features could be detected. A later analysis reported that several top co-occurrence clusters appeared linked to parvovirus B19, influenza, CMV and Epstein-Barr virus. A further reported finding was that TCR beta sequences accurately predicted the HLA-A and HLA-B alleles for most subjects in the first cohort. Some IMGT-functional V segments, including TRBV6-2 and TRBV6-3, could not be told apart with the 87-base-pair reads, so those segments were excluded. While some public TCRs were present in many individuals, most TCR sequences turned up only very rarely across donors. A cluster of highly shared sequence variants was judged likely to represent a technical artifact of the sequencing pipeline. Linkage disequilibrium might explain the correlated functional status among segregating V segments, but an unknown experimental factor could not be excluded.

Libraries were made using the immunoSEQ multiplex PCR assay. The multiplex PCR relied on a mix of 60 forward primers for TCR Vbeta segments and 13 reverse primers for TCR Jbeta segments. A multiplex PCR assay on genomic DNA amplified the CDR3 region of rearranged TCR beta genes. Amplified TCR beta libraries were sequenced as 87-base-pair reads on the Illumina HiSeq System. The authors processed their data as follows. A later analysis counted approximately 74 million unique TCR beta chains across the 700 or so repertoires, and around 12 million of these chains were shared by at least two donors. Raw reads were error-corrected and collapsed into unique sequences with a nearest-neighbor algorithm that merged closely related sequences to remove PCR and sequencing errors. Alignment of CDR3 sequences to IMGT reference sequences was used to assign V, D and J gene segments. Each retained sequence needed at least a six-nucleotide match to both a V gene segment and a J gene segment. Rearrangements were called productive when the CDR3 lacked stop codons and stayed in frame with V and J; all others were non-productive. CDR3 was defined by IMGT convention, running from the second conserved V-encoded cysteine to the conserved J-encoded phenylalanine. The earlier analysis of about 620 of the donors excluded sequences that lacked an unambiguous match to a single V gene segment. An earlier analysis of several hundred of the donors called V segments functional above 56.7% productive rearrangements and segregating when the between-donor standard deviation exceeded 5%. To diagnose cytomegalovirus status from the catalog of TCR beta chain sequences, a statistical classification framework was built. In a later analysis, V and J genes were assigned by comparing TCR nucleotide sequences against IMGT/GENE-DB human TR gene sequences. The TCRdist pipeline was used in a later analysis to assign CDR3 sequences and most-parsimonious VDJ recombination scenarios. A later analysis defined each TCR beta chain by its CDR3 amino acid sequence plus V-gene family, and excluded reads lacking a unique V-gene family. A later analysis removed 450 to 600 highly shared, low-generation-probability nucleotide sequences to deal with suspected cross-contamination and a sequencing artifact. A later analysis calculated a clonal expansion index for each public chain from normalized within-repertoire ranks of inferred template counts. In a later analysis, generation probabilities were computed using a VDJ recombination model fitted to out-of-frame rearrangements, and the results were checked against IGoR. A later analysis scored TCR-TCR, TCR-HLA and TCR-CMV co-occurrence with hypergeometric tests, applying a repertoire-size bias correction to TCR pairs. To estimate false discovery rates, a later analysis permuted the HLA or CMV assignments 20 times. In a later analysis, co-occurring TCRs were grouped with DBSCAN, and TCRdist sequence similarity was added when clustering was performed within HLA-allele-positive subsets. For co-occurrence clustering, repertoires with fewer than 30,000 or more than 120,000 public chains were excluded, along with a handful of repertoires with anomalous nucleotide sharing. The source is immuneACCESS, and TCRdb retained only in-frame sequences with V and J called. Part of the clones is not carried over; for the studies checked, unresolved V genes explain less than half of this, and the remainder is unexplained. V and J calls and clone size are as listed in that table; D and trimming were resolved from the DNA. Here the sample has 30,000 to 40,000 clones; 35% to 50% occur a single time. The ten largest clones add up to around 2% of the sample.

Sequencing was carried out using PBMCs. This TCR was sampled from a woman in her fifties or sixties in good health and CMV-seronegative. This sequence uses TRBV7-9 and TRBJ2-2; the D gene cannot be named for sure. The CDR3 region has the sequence CASSPPFAAAGELFF. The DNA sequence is TGTGCCAGCAGCCCTCCCTTCGCGGCCGCCGGGGAGCTGTTTTTT. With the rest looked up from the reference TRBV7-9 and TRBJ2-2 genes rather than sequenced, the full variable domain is DTGVSQNPRHKITKRGQNVTFRCDPISEHNRLYWYRQTLGQGPEFLTYFQNEAQLEKSRLLSDRFSAERPKGSFSTLEIQRTEQGDSAMYLCASSPPFAAAGELFFGEGSRLTVL.